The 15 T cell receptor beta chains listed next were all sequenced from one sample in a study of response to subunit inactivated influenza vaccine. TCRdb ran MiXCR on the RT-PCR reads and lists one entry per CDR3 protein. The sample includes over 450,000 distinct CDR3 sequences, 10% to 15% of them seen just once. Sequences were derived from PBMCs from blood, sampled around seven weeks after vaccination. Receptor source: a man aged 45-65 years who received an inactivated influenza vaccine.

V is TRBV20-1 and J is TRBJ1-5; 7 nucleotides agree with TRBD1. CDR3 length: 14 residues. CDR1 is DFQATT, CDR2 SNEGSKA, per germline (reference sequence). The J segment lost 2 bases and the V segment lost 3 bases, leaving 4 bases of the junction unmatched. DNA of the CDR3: TGCAGTGCTAGGGACACAGGGGGCAATCAGCCCCAGCATTTT. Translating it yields CSARDTGGNQPQHF.

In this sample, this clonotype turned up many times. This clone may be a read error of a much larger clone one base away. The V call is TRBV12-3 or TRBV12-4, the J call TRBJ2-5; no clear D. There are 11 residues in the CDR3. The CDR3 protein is CASSLAETQYF. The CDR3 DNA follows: TGTGCCAGCAGCTTAGCAGAGACCCAGTACTTC.

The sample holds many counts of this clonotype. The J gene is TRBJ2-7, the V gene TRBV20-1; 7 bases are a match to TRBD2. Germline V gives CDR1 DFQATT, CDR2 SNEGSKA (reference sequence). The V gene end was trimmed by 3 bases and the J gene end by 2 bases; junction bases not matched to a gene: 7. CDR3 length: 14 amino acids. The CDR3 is CSARHLGGAYEQYF. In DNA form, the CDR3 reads TGCAGTGCTAGGCATCTTGGGGGGGCCTACGAGCAGTACTTC.

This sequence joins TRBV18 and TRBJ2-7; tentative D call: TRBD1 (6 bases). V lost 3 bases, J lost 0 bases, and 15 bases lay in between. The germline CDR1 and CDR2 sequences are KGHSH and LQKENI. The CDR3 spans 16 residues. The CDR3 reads CASSPSFGTPSYEQYF. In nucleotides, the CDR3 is TGTGCCAGCTCACCTTCCTTCGGGACACCCTCCTACGAGCAGTACTTC.

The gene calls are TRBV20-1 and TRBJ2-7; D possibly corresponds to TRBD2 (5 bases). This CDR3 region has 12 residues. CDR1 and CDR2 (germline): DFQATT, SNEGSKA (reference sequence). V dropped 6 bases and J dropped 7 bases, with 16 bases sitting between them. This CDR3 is CSAWRPSGEQYF. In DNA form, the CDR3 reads TGCAGTGCCTGGAGACCGTCGGGGGAGCAGTACTTC.

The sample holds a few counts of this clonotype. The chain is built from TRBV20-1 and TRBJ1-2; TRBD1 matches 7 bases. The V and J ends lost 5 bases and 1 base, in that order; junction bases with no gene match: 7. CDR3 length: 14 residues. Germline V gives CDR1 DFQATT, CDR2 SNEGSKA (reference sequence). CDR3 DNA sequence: TGCAGTGCTGGTCAGGGGGTGGTTAACTATGGCTACACCTTC. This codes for CSAGQGVVNYGYTF.

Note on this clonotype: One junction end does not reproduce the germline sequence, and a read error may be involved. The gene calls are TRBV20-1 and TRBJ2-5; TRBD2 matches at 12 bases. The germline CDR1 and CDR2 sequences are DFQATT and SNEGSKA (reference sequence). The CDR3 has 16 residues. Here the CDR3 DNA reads TGCAGTGCCAGAGGACTAGCGGGAAGACTCCAAGAGACCAAGTACTTC. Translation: CSARGLAGRLQETKYF.

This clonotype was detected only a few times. CDR3 region: CASSQMKEGTDTQYF. In DNA form, the CDR3 reads TGCGCCAGCAGCCAAATGAAGGAAGGAACAGATACGCAGTATTTT. The chain has TRBV4-3 and TRBJ2-3, with unresolved D. Germline assignment: CDR1 LGHNA and CDR2 YSLEER. The length of the CDR3 is 15 residues. V was cut by 2 bases and J by 3 bases, with 12 bases left in between.

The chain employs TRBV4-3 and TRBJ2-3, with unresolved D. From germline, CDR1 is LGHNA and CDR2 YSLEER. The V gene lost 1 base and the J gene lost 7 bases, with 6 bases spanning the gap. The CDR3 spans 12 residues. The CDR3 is CASSQGPNTQYF. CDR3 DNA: TGCGCCAGCAGCCAAGGTCCAAATACGCAGTATTTT.

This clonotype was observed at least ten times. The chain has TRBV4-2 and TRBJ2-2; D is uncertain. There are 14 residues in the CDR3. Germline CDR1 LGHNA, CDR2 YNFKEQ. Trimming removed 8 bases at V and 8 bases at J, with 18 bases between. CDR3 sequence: CASCGGPPPGELFF. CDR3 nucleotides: TGTGCCAGCTGCGGCGGACCCCCCCCTGGGGAGCTGTTTTTT.

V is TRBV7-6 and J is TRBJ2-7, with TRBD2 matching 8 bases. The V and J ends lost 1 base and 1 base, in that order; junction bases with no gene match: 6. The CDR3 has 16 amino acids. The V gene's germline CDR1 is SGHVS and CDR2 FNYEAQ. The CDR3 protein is CASSLESPSGSYEQYF. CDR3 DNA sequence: TGTGCCAGCAGCTTAGAATCGCCTAGCGGGTCCTACGAGCAGTACTTC.

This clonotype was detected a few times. Here the CDR3 reads CSAIPLGTGGSNYGYTF. The DNA for the CDR3 is TGCAGTGCTATCCCCCTAGGGACAGGGGGTTCCAACTATGGCTACACCTTC. The chain employs TRBV20-1 and TRBJ1-2; 11 positions agree with TRBD1. Germline assignment: CDR1 DFQATT and CDR2 SNEGSKA (reference sequence). This CDR3 region has 17 residues. With 4 bases clipped from V and 2 bases from J, the junction kept 12 bases outside the gene matches.

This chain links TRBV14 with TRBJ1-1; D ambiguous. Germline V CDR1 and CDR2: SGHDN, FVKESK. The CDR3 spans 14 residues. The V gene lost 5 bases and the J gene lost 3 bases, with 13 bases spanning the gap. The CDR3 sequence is CASSWRADHTEAFF. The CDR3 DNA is TGTGCCAGCAGCTGGCGGGCAGATCACACTGAAGCTTTCTTT.

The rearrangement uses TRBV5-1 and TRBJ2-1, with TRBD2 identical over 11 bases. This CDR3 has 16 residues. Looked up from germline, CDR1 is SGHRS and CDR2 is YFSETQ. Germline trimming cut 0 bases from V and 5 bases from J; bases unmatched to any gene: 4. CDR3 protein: CASSLVASGRNNEQFF. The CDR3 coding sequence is TGCGCCAGCAGCTTGGTGGCTAGCGGGAGGAACAATGAGCAGTTCTTC.

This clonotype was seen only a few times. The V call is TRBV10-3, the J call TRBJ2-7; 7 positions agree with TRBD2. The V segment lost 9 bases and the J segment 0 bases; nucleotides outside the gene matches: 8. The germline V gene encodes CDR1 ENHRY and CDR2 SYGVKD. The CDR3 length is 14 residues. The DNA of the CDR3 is TGTGCCATACAGAGCGGGAAGGACTCCTACGAGCAGTACTTC. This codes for CAIQSGKDSYEQYF.